These T cell receptor beta chains were read from a single sample in a study of OX40 agonist ivuxolimab in advanced cancers. The assay was immunoSEQ multiplex PCR, and TCRdb's table has in-frame clones only and misses some. The profile covers fewer than 85,000 clones, with about 90% appearing a single time and approximately 10% taken by the ten largest. The specimen was CD4+ or CD8+ T cells sorted from blood, collected in a trial of the OX40 agonist ivuxolimab. The receptors were gathered from an adult with an advanced solid tumor such as melanoma, head and neck, liver or kidney cancer. Each CDR3 is given with its conserved first and last residue. The order of the fields is J gene, D gene, V gene, clone size, CDR3 DNA, CDR3 protein. A D gene is named only where the DNA matches it firmly. A row's size may be missing; if present it is once, few, many or a size class.

j_gene: TRBJ2-7
d_gene: TRBD2
v_gene: TRBV10-2
abundance: .
CDR3nt: TGCGCCAGCAGGTCCGGGACTAGCTTCCACGAGCAGTACTTC
CDR3aa: CASRSGTSFHEQYF

j_gene: TRBJ2-1
d_gene: .
v_gene: TRBV5-6
abundance: .
CDR3nt: TGTGCCAGCAGCATCCGTTTAGGCTTAAACGGCTCCTACAATGAGCAGTTCTTC
CDR3aa: CASSIRLGLNGSYNEQFF

j_gene: TRBJ2-1
d_gene: TRBD2
v_gene: TRBV6-4
abundance: .
CDR3nt: TGTGCCAGCAGTGGTAATAGCGGGGGCTACTACAATGAGCAGTTCTTC
CDR3aa: CASSGNSGGYYNEQFF

j_gene: TRBJ1-2
d_gene: .
v_gene: TRBV7-9
abundance: few
CDR3nt: TGTGCCAGCACCGGGGGACGGAATAACTATGGCTACACCTTC
CDR3aa: CASTGGRNNYGYTF

j_gene: TRBJ1-1
d_gene: TRBD1
v_gene: TRBV7-6
abundance: once
CDR3nt: TGTGCCAGCAGCTTAGCGGGGACAGCTGAAGCTTTCTTT
CDR3aa: CASSLAGTAEAFF

j_gene: TRBJ1-1
d_gene: .
v_gene: TRBV7-9
abundance: .
CDR3nt: TGTGCCAGCAGCTTTATGTCCACTGAAGCTTTCTTT
CDR3aa: CASSFMSTEAFF

j_gene: TRBJ2-7
d_gene: TRBD1
v_gene: TRBV29-1
abundance: .
CDR3nt: TGCAGCGTTGAGACGATGAGCGTGGGACAGAACTACGAGCAGTACTTC
CDR3aa: CSVETMSVGQNYEQYF

j_gene: TRBJ1-2
d_gene: .
v_gene: TRBV4-1
abundance: .
CDR3nt: TGCGCCAGCAGCCAAGTTGGGGGTGGGAACTATGGCTACACCTTC
CDR3aa: CASSQVGGGNYGYTF

j_gene: TRBJ1-1
d_gene: TRBD1
v_gene: TRBV11-2
abundance: .
CDR3nt: TGTGCCAGCAACCTAGGACAGGGCAACACTGAAGCTTTCTTT
CDR3aa: CASNLGQGNTEAFF

j_gene: TRBJ2-5
d_gene: .
v_gene: TRBV5-1
abundance: .
CDR3nt: TGCGCCAGCAAGGACCCGAAAGAGACCCAGTACTTC
CDR3aa: CASKDPKETQYF

j_gene: TRBJ2-7
d_gene: TRBD1
v_gene: TRBV29-1
abundance: .
CDR3nt: TGCAGCGTTGAAGTCCGGGACAGGGAATACGAGCAGTACTTC
CDR3aa: CSVEVRDREYEQYF

j_gene: TRBJ2-5
d_gene: TRBD2
v_gene: TRBV2
abundance: .
CDR3nt: TGTGCCAGCCGTACTAGCGGGGTTACCCAGTACTTC
CDR3aa: CASRTSGVTQYF

j_gene: TRBJ2-1
d_gene: .
v_gene: TRBV7-3
abundance: .
CDR3nt: TGTGCCAGCAGCTCAGGGGTCGAGAAGAATGAGCAGTTCTTC
CDR3aa: CASSSGVEKNEQFF

j_gene: TRBJ2-3
d_gene: .
v_gene: TRBV9
abundance: .
CDR3nt: TGTGCCAGCAGCGGAGACCACACAGATACGCAGTATTTT
CDR3aa: CASSGDHTDTQYF

j_gene: TRBJ2-1
d_gene: TRBD1
v_gene: TRBV29-1
abundance: .
CDR3nt: TGCAGCGTTGAAGGACAGGGTCCGGGCAATGAGCAGTTCTTC
CDR3aa: CSVEGQGPGNEQFF

j_gene: TRBJ1-2
d_gene: .
v_gene: TRBV9
abundance: .
CDR3nt: TGTGCCAGCAGCGCAACTGGGGGAGGTGGCTACACCTTC
CDR3aa: CASSATGGGGYTF

j_gene: TRBJ2-1
d_gene: TRBD1
v_gene: TRBV2
abundance: .
CDR3nt: TGTGCCAGCTTTTACCCGGGACAGGTCCACAATGAGCAGTTCTTC
CDR3aa: CASFYPGQVHNEQFF

j_gene: TRBJ1-5
d_gene: .
v_gene: TRBV9
abundance: .
CDR3nt: TGTGCCAGCAGCACACCCCGGGGGGAGATAGGGGTAAATCAGCCCCAGCATTTT
CDR3aa: CASSTPRGEIGVNQPQHF

j_gene: TRBJ2-2
d_gene: .
v_gene: TRBV4-1
abundance: once
CDR3nt: TGCGCCAGCAGCCAAGAGTCAGGACGTACGTCCACCGGGGAGCTGTTTTTT
CDR3aa: CASSQESGRTSTGELFF

j_gene: TRBJ2-5
d_gene: TRBD1
v_gene: TRBV30
abundance: .
CDR3nt: TGTGCCAAAGGGACAGGCCGCCTCCAAGAGACCCAGTACTTC
CDR3aa: CAKGTGRLQETQYF

j_gene: TRBJ2-3
d_gene: .
v_gene: TRBV10-1
abundance: .
CDR3nt: TGCGCCAGCAGTGGCCCCGGGCGGGGAGAGGGAGATACGCAGTATTTT
CDR3aa: CASSGPGRGEGDTQYF

j_gene: TRBJ2-7
d_gene: .
v_gene: TRBV5-1
abundance: .
CDR3nt: TGCGCCAGCAGCCCCGGCGGATACGAGCAGTACTTC
CDR3aa: CASSPGGYEQYF

j_gene: TRBJ2-7
d_gene: TRBD1
v_gene: TRBV18
abundance: once
CDR3nt: TGTGCCAGCTCATCATCGGGACAGGGTAACTCCTACGAGCAGTACTTC
CDR3aa: CASSSSGQGNSYEQYF

j_gene: TRBJ2-5
d_gene: TRBD2
v_gene: TRBV7-8
abundance: .
CDR3nt: TGTGCCAGCACCGCACCCTTGGCGGGAGTTCAAGAGACCCAGTACTTC
CDR3aa: CASTAPLAGVQETQYF

j_gene: TRBJ2-7
d_gene: TRBD1
v_gene: TRBV7-2
abundance: .
CDR3nt: TGTGCCAGCAGCACGCCCGGACAGGGGGACCTCTCCTACGAGCAGTACTTC
CDR3aa: CASSTPGQGDLSYEQYF

j_gene: TRBJ1-2
d_gene: .
v_gene: TRBV5-6
abundance: .
CDR3nt: TGTGCCAGCAGCCTGGGTCTAGGGGGCTACACCTTC
CDR3aa: CASSLGLGGYTF

j_gene: TRBJ2-1
d_gene: TRBD2
v_gene: TRBV4-3
abundance: .
CDR3nt: TGCGCCAGCAGCCAAGGGACTAGCGGCTCCTACAATGAGCAGTTCTTC
CDR3aa: CASSQGTSGSYNEQFF

j_gene: TRBJ1-6
d_gene: TRBD1
v_gene: TRBV11-1
abundance: few
CDR3nt: TGTGCCAGCAGCCACAGGGGCAATAATTCACCCCTCCACTTT
CDR3aa: CASSHRGNNSPLHF

j_gene: TRBJ2-7
d_gene: .
v_gene: TRBV7-7
abundance: .
CDR3nt: TGTGCCAGCAGCATTATACAGGGTGGTGATCAGTACTTC
CDR3aa: CASSIIQGGDQYF

j_gene: TRBJ2-7
d_gene: .
v_gene: TRBV6-5
abundance: .
CDR3nt: TGTGCCAGCAGTTTCGGGATACTCTACGAGCAGTACTTC
CDR3aa: CASSFGILYEQYF

j_gene: TRBJ1-2
d_gene: TRBD1
v_gene: TRBV7-6
abundance: .
CDR3nt: TGTGCCAGCAGCTCGACAGGGGGCCACTATGGCTACACCTTC
CDR3aa: CASSSTGGHYGYTF

j_gene: TRBJ1-1
d_gene: .
v_gene: TRBV7-6
abundance: .
CDR3nt: TGTGCCAGCAGTCGACGACCGAACACTGAAGCTTTCTTT
CDR3aa: CASSRRPNTEAFF

j_gene: TRBJ1-1
d_gene: .
v_gene: TRBV9
abundance: .
CDR3nt: TGTGCCAGCAGCGTGGGGGACATGAACACTGAAGCTTTCTTT
CDR3aa: CASSVGDMNTEAFF

j_gene: TRBJ1-3
d_gene: .
v_gene: TRBV9
abundance: .
CDR3nt: TGTGCCAGCAGCGTAGAGGGAGAGGGCGGCGGAAACACCATATATTTT
CDR3aa: CASSVEGEGGGNTIYF

j_gene: TRBJ1-5
d_gene: .
v_gene: TRBV4-1
abundance: .
CDR3nt: TGCGCCAGCAGCGAGCAGGGCAATCAGCCCCAGCATTTT
CDR3aa: CASSEQGNQPQHF

j_gene: TRBJ2-7
d_gene: .
v_gene: TRBV2
abundance: .
CDR3nt: TGTGCCAGCAGCACGGCGGTTTCCTACGAGCAGTACTTC
CDR3aa: CASSTAVSYEQYF

j_gene: TRBJ1-1
d_gene: .
v_gene: TRBV27
abundance: .
CDR3nt: TGTGCCAGCAGCCTATCGGGGGGTAGTGAAGCTTTCTTT
CDR3aa: CASSLSGGSEAFF

j_gene: TRBJ2-1
d_gene: .
v_gene: TRBV9
abundance: .
CDR3nt: TGTGCCAGCAGCGTAGGGACAGTCAATGAGCAGTTCTTC
CDR3aa: CASSVGTVNEQFF

j_gene: TRBJ2-3
d_gene: .
v_gene: TRBV4-1
abundance: .
CDR3nt: TGCGCCAGCAGCCAAGCAAGACTTATCTTTACAGATACGCAGTATTTT
CDR3aa: CASSQARLIFTDTQYF

j_gene: TRBJ2-1
d_gene: TRBD1
v_gene: TRBV5-6
abundance: .
CDR3nt: TGTGCCAGCAGCTTTCCGACAGGGGCACGGAATGAGCAGTTCTTC
CDR3aa: CASSFPTGARNEQFF

j_gene: TRBJ1-1
d_gene: TRBD1
v_gene: TRBV7-9
abundance: .
CDR3nt: TGTGCCAGCAGCTTAGCCAGGGGACAGGGAAACACTGAAGCTTTCTTT
CDR3aa: CASSLARGQGNTEAFF

j_gene: TRBJ2-3
d_gene: .
v_gene: TRBV29-1
abundance: .
CDR3nt: TGCAGCACGACCGGCGAGGCCCTCGATACGCAGTATTTT
CDR3aa: CSTTGEALDTQYF

j_gene: TRBJ2-7
d_gene: TRBD1
v_gene: TRBV5-1
abundance: once
CDR3nt: TGCGCCAGCAGCACCGACAGGGGTCCCTCCTACGAGCAGTACTTC
CDR3aa: CASSTDRGPSYEQYF

j_gene: TRBJ2-3
d_gene: .
v_gene: TRBV5-6
abundance: .
CDR3nt: TGTGCCAGCAGCCACACAGATACGCAGTATTTT
CDR3aa: CASSHTDTQYF

j_gene: TRBJ2-7
d_gene: TRBD1
v_gene: TRBV5-1
abundance: .
CDR3nt: TGCGCCAGCAGCTACGGACAGGGCGAATACGAGCAGTACTTC
CDR3aa: CASSYGQGEYEQYF

j_gene: TRBJ2-7
d_gene: .
v_gene: TRBV11-2
abundance: .
CDR3nt: TGTGCCAGCAGCTTGGATGTTTATAGCATTCCCTACGAGCAGTACTTC
CDR3aa: CASSLDVYSIPYEQYF

j_gene: TRBJ2-7
d_gene: TRBD2
v_gene: TRBV9
abundance: .
CDR3nt: TGTGCCAGCAGCGTAGCGGGGGGGAGCTCCTACGAGCAGTACTTC
CDR3aa: CASSVAGGSSYEQYF

j_gene: TRBJ2-1
d_gene: .
v_gene: TRBV4-3
abundance: .
CDR3nt: TGCGCCAGCAGCCAAGAGGCCCCTGGGGCGGGGTTAGCTTCCTACAATGAGCAGTTCTTC
CDR3aa: CASSQEAPGAGLASYNEQFF

j_gene: TRBJ2-1
d_gene: .
v_gene: TRBV7-9
abundance: .
CDR3nt: TGTGCCAGCAGCTTAGCCAGCGCGGGGAACTACAATGAGCAGTTCTTC
CDR3aa: CASSLASAGNYNEQFF

j_gene: TRBJ2-7
d_gene: .
v_gene: TRBV7-2
abundance: .
CDR3nt: TGTGCCAGCAGCTTACCAAACATCCCCTACGAGCAGTACTTC
CDR3aa: CASSLPNIPYEQYF

j_gene: TRBJ2-2
d_gene: .
v_gene: TRBV11-3
abundance: .
CDR3nt: TGTGCCAGCAGCCCGCGCAGGGGAGCCACCGGGGAGCTGTTTTTT
CDR3aa: CASSPRRGATGELFF

j_gene: TRBJ1-1
d_gene: .
v_gene: TRBV27
abundance: once
CDR3nt: TGTGCCAGCAGTTTTTCGTATGGTACTGAAGCTTTCTTT
CDR3aa: CASSFSYGTEAFF

j_gene: TRBJ1-1
d_gene: .
v_gene: TRBV2
abundance: .
CDR3nt: TGTGCCAGCAGTCCACAGGATTTTGAAGGAGCTTTCTTT
CDR3aa: CASSPQDFEGAFF

j_gene: TRBJ1-5
d_gene: .
v_gene: TRBV2
abundance: .
CDR3nt: TGTGCCAGCACCGAAGGTGCCGCGCCCCAGCATTTT
CDR3aa: CASTEGAAPQHF

j_gene: TRBJ2-2
d_gene: TRBD2
v_gene: TRBV30
abundance: .
CDR3nt: TGTGCCTGGAAGAGCGGGGGCCTAGACCGGGGAGCTGTTTTT
CDR3aa: CAWKSGGLDRGAVF